These 16 T cell receptor beta chains share one sample of origin, sequenced in a study of response to subunit inactivated influenza vaccine. TCRdb redid the calling of the RT-PCR reads with MiXCR, one entry per CDR3 protein. The table has about 540,000 distinct CDR3 sequences, approximately 24% seen once. These data are also associated with another study on T cells expressing NK-cell markers. That paper notes: Synthesis of TCR beta cDNA relied on 5'RACE template switching carrying UMIs.

This material consisted of CD4+ T cells sorted from PBMCs, taken roughly 13 days after vaccination. The receptor set was obtained from a man aged 45-65 years who received an inactivated influenza vaccine.

The chain employs TRBV24-1 and TRBJ2-2, with TRBD1 matching 9 bases. Germline V lookup: CDR1 KGHDR, CDR2 SFDVKD. CDR3 size: 17 residues. V lost 1 base, J lost 4 bases, and 6 bases stayed unmatched. The DNA of the CDR3 is TGTGCCACCAGTGATTTACCTGGGACAGGGACCACCGGGGAGCTGTTTTTT. Translation: CATSDLPGTGTTGELFF.

This clonotype was observed a single time. V usage is TRBV10-3 and J usage is TRBJ2-6, with D tentatively TRBD1 (5 bases). This CDR3 region has 17 residues. Trimming removed 1 base at V and 0 bases at J, with 10 bases between. Germline-derived CDR1 and CDR2 are ENHRY and SYGVKD. CDR3 loop: CAISEFRQNSGANVLTF. The CDR3 region has the DNA TGTGCCATCAGTGAGTTCCGACAGAACTCTGGGGCCAACGTCCTGACTTTC.

The CDR3 region has the DNA TGTGCCAGCTCATCCGACGGAACTAGCACAGATACGCAGTATTTT. It translates to CASSSDGTSTDTQYF. The chain combines TRBV18 with TRBJ2-3; no clear D. The CDR3 spans 15 residues. V lost 5 bases and J 0 bases, leaving 12 bases between the germline ends. Per the germline V gene, CDR1 is KGHSH and CDR2 is LQKENI.

The gene calls are TRBV20-1 and TRBJ2-7; D unresolved. Trimming pared 1 base from V and 3 bases from J, leaving 10 bases between. This CDR3 has 13 amino acids. The V gene's germline CDR1 is DFQATT and CDR2 SNEGSKA (reference sequence). CDR3: CSARGGANYEQYF. The CDR3 DNA reads as TGCAGTGCTAGAGGAGGAGCTAACTACGAGCAGTACTTC.

Concerning this clonotype itself: This may stem from a read error, because a much larger clone lies one nucleotide away. The chain recombines TRBV11-3 with TRBJ2-1; 14 bases match TRBD2. Germline CDR1 SGHNT, CDR2 YENEEA. This CDR3 has 16 residues. The CDR3 DNA follows: TGTGCCAGCAGCTATACCGGGACTAGCGGGAGTGATGAGCATTTCTTC. It codes for CASSYTGTSGSDEHFF. The whole variable domain, filled in from reference TRBV11-3 and TRBJ2-1, reads EAGVVQSPRYKIIEKKQPVAFWCNPISGHNTLYWYLQNLGQGPELLIRYENEEAVDDSQLPKDRFSAERLKGVDSTLKIQPAELGDSAVYLCASSYTGTSGSDEHFFGPGTRLTVL.

This clonotype was picked up a small number of times. The chain is built from TRBV12-3 or TRBV12-4 and TRBJ2-1, with 7 positions matching TRBD1. Losses at the gene ends were 8 bases for V and 5 bases for J; bases not matched to a gene: 18. The length of the CDR3 is 17 residues. CDR3 residues: CASAPTPGTDQHNEQFF. For the CDR3, the DNA is TGTGCCAGCGCACCAACTCCCGGGACAGATCAACACAATGAGCAGTTCTTC.

The V gene is TRBV28, the J gene TRBJ1-3; D not certain. Trimming pared 3 bases from V and 2 bases from J, leaving 8 bases between. The CDR3 totals 14 residues. The germline V gene encodes CDR1 MDHEN and CDR2 SYDVKM. The CDR3 coding sequence is TGTGCCAGCAGTTTTTTGGGGACTGGAAACACCATATATTTT. This translates into CASSFLGTGNTIYF.

The chain recombines TRBV4-3 with TRBJ2-1, with D perhaps matching TRBD1 (6 bases). This CDR3 comprises 16 residues. The germline V gene encodes CDR1 LGHNA and CDR2 YSLEER. V gave up 4 bases and J gave up 2 bases, with 15 bases separating them. CDR3: CASSRDDRRPYNEQFF. The CDR3 nucleotides read TGCGCCAGCAGCCGGGATGACAGGAGACCCTACAATGAGCAGTTCTTC.

This clonotype showed up many times. The chain recombines TRBV27 with TRBJ2-5; D is ambiguous. Trimming pared 5 bases from V and 9 bases from J, leaving 16 bases between. The CDR3 is 13 amino acids. From germline, CDR1 is MNHEY and CDR2 SMNVEV (reference sequence). For the CDR3, the DNA is TGTGCCAGCAGTGTCGGTTACTCGACGGCCCAGTACTTC. It codes for CASSVGYSTAQYF.

The chain carries TRBV25-1 and TRBJ1-1; D not certain. V shed 0 bases and J shed 1 base, with 12 bases lying between them. Germline V lookup: CDR1 MGHDK, CDR2 SYGVNS. This CDR3 spans 16 amino acids. The CDR3 here is CASSEYKADPNTEAFF. The CDR3 bases are TGTGCCAGCAGTGAATATAAAGCAGACCCGAACACTGAAGCTTTCTTT. The variable domain in full, completed from reference TRBV25-1 and TRBJ1-1, reads EADIYQTPRYLVIGTGKKITLECSQTMGHDKMYWYQQDPGMELHLIHYSYGVNSTEKGDLSSESTVSRIRTEHFPLTLESARPSHTSQYLCASSEYKADPNTEAFFGQGTRLTVV.

The V and J genes are TRBV4-2 and TRBJ2-1; D unclear. V was pared by 0 bases and J by 1 base, with 7 bases between. The CDR3 sequence is 15 residues long. The V gene's germline CDR1 is LGHNA and CDR2 YNFKEQ. In DNA form, the CDR3 reads TGTGCCAGCAGCCAAGATCTCCGATCCTACAATGAGCAGTTCTTC. It yields the protein CASSQDLRSYNEQFF.

This clonotype has a handful of counts. The chain combines TRBV10-3 with TRBJ2-7; D may be TRBD2 (7 bases). Germline V gene sequence: CDR1 ENHRY, CDR2 SYGVKD. V lost 8 bases and J lost 0, with 17 bases in between. The CDR3 contains 15 residues. In DNA form, the CDR3 reads TGTGCCATCGCTGGGAGGGGGACTCACTCCTACGAGCAGTACTTC. Translation gives CAIAGRGTHSYEQYF.

CDR3 residues: CASKFRLASQETQYF. CDR3 in DNA: TGTGCCAGCAAATTCCGACTAGCGTCCCAAGAGACCCAGTACTTC. The chain combines TRBV7-8 with TRBJ2-5, with 8 bases that match TRBD2. CDR1 is SGHVS, CDR2 FQNEAQ, per germline. The V gene end was trimmed by 7 bases and the J gene end by 1 base; junction bases not matched to a gene: 8. The CDR3 sequence is 15 residues long.

This clonotype was seen a handful of times. J is TRBJ2-1 and V is TRBV14, with a tentative D call TRBD2 (5 bases). V gave up 1 base and J gave up 13 bases, with 17 bases separating them. CDR1 and CDR2 (germline): SGHDN, FVKESK. CDR3 size: 14 residues. CDR3 loop: CASSQAGIWGDQFF. The CDR3 bases are TGTGCCAGCAGCCAAGCGGGAATCTGGGGAGACCAGTTCTTC.

The chain joins TRBV15 to TRBJ2-4; 7 bases line up with TRBD1. This CDR3 contains 15 residues. V lost 0 bases to trimming and J lost 1 base; unmatched junction nucleotides: 0. Germline V gene sequence: CDR1 LNHNV, CDR2 YYDKDF (reference sequence). CDR3 protein: CATSREQGAKNIQYF. As DNA, the CDR3 is TGTGCCACCAGCAGAGAACAGGGGGCCAAAAACATTCAGTACTTC. Variable domain in full (rest from reference TRBV15 and TRBJ2-4): DAMVIQNPRYQVTQFGKPVTLSCSQTLNHNVMYWYQQKSSQAPKLLFHYYDKDFNNEADTPDNFQSRRPNTSFCFLDIRSPGLGDTAMYLCATSREQGAKNIQYFGAGTRLSVL.

This clonotype was seen ten or more times. This chain links TRBV20-1 with TRBJ2-5, with D possibly TRBD1 on 5 matching bases. Germline CDR1 reads DFQATT; CDR2 reads SNEGSKA (reference sequence). The CDR3 has 12 residues. V was trimmed by 0 bases and J by 11 bases, leaving 13 bases between them. The CDR3 DNA reads TGCAGTGCTAGAGATCGTCGACAGCATCAGTACTTC. Its translation is CSARDRRQHQYF.